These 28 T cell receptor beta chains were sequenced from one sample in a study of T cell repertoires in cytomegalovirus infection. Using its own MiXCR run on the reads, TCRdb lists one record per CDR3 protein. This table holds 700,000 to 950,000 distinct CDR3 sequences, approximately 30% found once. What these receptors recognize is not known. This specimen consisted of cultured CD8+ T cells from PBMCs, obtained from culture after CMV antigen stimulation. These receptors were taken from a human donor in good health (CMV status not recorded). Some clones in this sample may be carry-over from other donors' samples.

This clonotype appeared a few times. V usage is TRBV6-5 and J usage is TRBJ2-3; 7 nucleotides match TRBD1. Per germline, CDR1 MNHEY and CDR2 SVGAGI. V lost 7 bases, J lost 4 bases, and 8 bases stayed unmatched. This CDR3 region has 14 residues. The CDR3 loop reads CASNRGGRADTQYF. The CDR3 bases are TGTGCCAGCAACAGGGGCGGCAGGGCAGATACGCAGTATTTT.

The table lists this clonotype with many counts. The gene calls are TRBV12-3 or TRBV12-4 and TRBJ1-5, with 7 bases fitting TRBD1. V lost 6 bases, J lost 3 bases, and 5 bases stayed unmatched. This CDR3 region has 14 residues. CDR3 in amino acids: CASRPGGINQPQHF. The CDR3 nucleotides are TGTGCCAGCAGACCAGGGGGGATCAATCAGCCCCAGCATTTT.

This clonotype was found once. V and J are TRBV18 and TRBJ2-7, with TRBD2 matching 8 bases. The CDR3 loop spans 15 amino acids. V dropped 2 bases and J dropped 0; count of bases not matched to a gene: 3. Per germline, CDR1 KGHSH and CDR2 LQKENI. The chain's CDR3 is CASSPSGRDSYEQYF. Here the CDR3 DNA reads TGTGCCAGCTCACCATCCGGGAGGGACTCCTACGAGCAGTACTTC.

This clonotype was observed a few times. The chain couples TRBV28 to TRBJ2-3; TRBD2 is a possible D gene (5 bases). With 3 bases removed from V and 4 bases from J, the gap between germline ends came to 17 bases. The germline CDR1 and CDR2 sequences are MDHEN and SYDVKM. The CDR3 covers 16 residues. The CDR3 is CASSFLAGVGADTQYF. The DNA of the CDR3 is TGTGCCAGCAGTTTTCTCGCGGGTGTTGGTGCAGATACGCAGTATTTT.

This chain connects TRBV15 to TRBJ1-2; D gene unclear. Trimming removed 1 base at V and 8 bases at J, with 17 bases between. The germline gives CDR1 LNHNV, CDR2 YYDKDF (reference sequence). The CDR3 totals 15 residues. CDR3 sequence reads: CATSRARAPVEGYTF. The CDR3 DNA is TGTGCCACCAGCAGAGCCCGGGCCCCGGTGGAAGGCTACACCTTC.

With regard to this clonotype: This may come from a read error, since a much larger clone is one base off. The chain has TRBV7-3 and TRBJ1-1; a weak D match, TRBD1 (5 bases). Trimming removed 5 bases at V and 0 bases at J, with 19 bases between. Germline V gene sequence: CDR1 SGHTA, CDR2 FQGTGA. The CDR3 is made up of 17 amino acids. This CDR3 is CASSEGLGTLMNTEAFF. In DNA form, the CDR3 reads TGTGCCAGCAGCGAGGGGTTGGGAACGCTCATGAACACTGAAGCTTTCTTT. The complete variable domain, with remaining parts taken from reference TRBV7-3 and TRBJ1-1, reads GAGVSQTPSNKVTEKGKYVELRCDPISGHTALYWYRQSLGQGPEFLIYFQGTGAADDSGLPNDRFFAVRPEGSVSTLKIQRTERGDSAVYLCASSEGLGTLMNTEAFFGQGTRLTVV.

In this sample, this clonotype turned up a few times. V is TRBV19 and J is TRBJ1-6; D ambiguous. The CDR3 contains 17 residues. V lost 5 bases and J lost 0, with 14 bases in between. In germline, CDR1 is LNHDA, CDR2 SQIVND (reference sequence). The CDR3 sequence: CASSFSPRSSYNSPLHF. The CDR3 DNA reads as TGTGCCAGTAGTTTTTCACCTAGGAGCTCCTATAATTCACCCCTCCACTTT.

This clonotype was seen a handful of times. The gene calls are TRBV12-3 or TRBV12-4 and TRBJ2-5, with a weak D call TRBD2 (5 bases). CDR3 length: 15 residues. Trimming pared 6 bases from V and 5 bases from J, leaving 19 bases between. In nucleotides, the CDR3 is TGTGCCAGCAGCCTCCGGGGAGAGTTTCGGGAGACCCAGTACTTC. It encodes CASSLRGEFRETQYF.

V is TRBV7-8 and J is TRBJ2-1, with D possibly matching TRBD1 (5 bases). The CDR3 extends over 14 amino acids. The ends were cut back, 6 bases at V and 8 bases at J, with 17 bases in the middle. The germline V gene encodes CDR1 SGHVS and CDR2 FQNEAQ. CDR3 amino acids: CASRLGQGLYEQFF. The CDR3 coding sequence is TGTGCCAGCAGGCTAGGTCAGGGTTTGTATGAGCAGTTCTTC.

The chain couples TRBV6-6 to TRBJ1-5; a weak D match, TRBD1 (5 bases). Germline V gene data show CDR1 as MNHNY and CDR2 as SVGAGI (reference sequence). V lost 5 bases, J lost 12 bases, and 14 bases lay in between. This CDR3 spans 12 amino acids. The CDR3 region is CASSLTTGDQHF. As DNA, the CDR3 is TGTGCCAGCAGTCTTACTACGGGGGACCAGCATTTT.

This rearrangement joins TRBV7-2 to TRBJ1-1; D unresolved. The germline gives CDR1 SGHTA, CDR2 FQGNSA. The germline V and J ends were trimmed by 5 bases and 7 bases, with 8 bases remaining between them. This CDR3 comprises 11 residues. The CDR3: CASSMVNEAFF. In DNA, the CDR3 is TGTGCCAGCAGCATGGTAAATGAAGCTTTCTTT.

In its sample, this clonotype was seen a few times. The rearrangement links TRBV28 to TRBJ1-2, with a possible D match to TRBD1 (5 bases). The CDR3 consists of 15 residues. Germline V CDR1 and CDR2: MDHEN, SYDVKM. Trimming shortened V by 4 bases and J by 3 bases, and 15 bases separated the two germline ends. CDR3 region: CASSSTLEGHYGYTF. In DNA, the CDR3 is TGTGCCAGCAGTTCTACTCTAGAGGGGCACTATGGCTACACCTTC.

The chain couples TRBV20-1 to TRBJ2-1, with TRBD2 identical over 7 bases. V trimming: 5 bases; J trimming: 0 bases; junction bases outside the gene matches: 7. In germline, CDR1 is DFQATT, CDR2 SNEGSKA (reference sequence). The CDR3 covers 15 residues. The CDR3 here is CSADSGAHSYNEQFF. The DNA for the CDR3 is TGCAGTGCTGACAGCGGGGCTCACTCCTACAATGAGCAGTTCTTC.

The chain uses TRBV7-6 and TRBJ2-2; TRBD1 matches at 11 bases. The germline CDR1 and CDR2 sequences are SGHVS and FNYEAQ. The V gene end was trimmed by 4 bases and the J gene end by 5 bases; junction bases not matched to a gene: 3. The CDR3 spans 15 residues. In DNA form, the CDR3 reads TGTGCCAGCAGCTGGACAGGGGGCTCTACCGGGGAGCTGTTTTTT. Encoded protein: CASSWTGGSTGELFF.

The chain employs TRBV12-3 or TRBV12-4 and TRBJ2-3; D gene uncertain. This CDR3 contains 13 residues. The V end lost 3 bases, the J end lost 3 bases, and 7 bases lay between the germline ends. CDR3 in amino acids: CASSLIETDTQYF. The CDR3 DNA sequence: TGTGCCAGCAGTTTGATTGAAACAGATACGCAGTATTTT.

CDR3 coding DNA: TGTGCCAGCAGGGCAGGGGGTCAGCCCCAGCATTTT. Its protein product is CASRAGGQPQHF. This rearrangement joins TRBV2 to TRBJ1-5, with 7 bases matching TRBD1. CDR1 and CDR2 from the germline V gene are SNHLY and FYNNEI. Trimming at V came to 6 bases and at J to 6 bases, leaving 2 bases not matched to a gene. The CDR3 length is 12 residues. Full variable domain (outside the CDR3, taken from reference TRBV2 and TRBJ1-5): EPEVTQTPSHQVTQMGQEVILRCVPISNHLYFYWYRQILGQKVEFLVSFYNNEISEKSEIFDDQFSVERPDGSNFTLKIRSTKLEDSAMYFCASRAGGQPQHFGDGTRLSIL.

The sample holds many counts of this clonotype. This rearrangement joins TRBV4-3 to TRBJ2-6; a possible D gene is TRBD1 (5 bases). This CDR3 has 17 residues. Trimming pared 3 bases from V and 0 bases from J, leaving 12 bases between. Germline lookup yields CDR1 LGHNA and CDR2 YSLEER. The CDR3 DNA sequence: TGCGCCAGCAGCCAGGCCGACAGTTACTCTGGGGCCAACGTCCTGACTTTC. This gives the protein CASSQADSYSGANVLTF.

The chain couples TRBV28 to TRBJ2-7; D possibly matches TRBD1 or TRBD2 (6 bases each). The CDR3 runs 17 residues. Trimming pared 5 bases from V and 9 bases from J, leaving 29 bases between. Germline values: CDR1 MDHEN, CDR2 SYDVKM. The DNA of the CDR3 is TGTGCCAGCAGTCATTCGGGACTCCGGGACAATGGTCTGGGGCAGTACGTC. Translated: CASSHSGLRDNGLGQYV.

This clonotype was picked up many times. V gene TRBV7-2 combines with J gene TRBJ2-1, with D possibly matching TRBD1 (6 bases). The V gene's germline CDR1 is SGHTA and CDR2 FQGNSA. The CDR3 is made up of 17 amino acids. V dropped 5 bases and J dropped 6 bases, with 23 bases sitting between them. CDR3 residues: CASSLRGETGSFNEQFF. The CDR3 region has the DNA TGTGCCAGCAGCCTACGAGGGGAGACAGGTTCATTCAATGAGCAGTTCTTC.

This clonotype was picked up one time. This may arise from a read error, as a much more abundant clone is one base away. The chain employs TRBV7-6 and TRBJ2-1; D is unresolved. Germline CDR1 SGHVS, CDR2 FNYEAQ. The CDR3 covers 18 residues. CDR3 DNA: TGTGCCAACAGCTTAGACCTTCGTTTTCGAGGAACCTACAATGAGCAGTTCTTC. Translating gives CANSLDLRFRGTYNEQFF.

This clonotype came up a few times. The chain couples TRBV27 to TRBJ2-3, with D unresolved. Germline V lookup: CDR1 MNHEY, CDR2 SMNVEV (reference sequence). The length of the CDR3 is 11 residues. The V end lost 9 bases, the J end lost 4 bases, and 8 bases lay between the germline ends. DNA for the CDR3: TGTGCCAGTGTAGGCGCAGATACGCAGTATTTT. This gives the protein CASVGADTQYF.

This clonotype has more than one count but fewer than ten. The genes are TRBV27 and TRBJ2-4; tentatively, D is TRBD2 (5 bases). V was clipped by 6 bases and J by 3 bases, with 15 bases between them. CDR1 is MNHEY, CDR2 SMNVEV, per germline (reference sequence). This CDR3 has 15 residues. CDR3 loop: CASSPGGLGKNIQYF. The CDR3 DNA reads TGTGCCAGCAGCCCCGGCGGGCTCGGCAAAAACATTCAGTACTTC.

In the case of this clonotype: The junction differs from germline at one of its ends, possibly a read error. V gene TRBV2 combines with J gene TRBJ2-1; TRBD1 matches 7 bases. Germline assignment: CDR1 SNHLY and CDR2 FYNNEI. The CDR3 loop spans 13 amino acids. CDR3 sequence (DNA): TGTGTCAGCAACCCGACAGGGTCTAATGAGCAGTTCTTC. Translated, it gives CVSNPTGSNEQFF.

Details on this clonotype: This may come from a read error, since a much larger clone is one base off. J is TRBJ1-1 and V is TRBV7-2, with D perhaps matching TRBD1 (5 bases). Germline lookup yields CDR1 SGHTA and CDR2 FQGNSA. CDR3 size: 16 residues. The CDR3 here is CVSSFLRKGTDTEAFF. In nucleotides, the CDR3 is TGTGTCAGCAGCTTTCTCAGGAAGGGGACGGACACTGAAGCTTTCTTT.

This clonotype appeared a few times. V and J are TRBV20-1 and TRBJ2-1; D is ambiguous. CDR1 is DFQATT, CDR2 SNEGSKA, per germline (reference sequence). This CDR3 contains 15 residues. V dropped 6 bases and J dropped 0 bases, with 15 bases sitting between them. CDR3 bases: TGCAGTGCCGATTCCACCCAGAGCTCCTACAATGAGCAGTTCTTC. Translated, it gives CSADSTQSSYNEQFF.

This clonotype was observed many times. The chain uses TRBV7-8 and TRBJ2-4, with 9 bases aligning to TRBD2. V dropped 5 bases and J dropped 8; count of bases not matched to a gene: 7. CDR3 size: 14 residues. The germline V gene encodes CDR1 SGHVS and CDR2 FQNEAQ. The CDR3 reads CASSEGLARDIQYF. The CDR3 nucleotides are TGTGCCAGCAGCGAGGGACTAGCTAGGGACATTCAGTACTTC.

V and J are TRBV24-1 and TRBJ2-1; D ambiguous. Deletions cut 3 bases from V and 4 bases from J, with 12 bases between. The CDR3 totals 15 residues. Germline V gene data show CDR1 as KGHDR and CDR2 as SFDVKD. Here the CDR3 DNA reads TGTGCCACCAGTGATCACTTGGATGGGTACAATGAGCAGTTCTTC. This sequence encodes CATSDHLDGYNEQFF.

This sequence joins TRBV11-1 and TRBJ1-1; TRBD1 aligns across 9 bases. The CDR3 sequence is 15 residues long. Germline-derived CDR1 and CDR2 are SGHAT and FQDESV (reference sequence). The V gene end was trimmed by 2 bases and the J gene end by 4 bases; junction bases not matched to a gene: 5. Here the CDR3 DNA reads TGTGCCAGCAGCTTATCGACAGGGGGTGTCACTGAAGCTTTCTTT. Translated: CASSLSTGGVTEAFF.